This T cell receptor beta chain was obtained from a study of T-cell memory formation after mild COVID-19. The study's findings and limits: CM and EM subsets held most contracting CD4+ clones; EMRA held CD8+ ones. Certain responding clones were present in pre-infection memory, suggesting participation of cross-reactive memory.

This clonotype was seen a handful of times. What it binds is not known. TCRdb itself ran the 5' RACE reads through MiXCR, one entry per CDR3 protein. The sample records about 260,000 distinct CDR3 sequences, over 7% being singletons. Germline lookup yields CDR1 MNHNS and CDR2 SASEGT. CDR3 length equals 14 residues. Trimming removed 6 bases at V and 0 bases at J, with 9 bases between. The receptor was derived from a man younger than 35 who had mild COVID-19 (a few samples of this study predate the infection). Cell type and time point are not known. The chain employs TRBV6-1 and TRBJ1-3; D is unresolved. The sample consisted of PBMCs or a T cell subset sorted from them (not recorded which). CDR3 protein: CASRPDTSGNTIYF. The CDR3 DNA reads TGTGCCAGCAGACCAGACACCTCTGGAAACACCATATATTTT.